The 30 T cell receptor beta chains below all came from one sample that was sequenced in a study of blood T cell repertoires in COVID-19. The data were produced by immunoSEQ multiplex PCR, yet TCRdb's version contains in-frame clones alone and is incomplete. The sample includes some 150,000 clones, about 90% of them seen just once. Sequences were obtained from peripheral blood. The receptors originated from a man over 45 with acute or convalescent COVID-19.

The genes are TRBV3-1 (or the pseudogene TRBV3-2) and TRBJ2-2, with 10 bases that match TRBD2. Looked up from germline, CDR1 is LGHDT and CDR2 is YNNKEL (reference sequence). The CDR3 has 18 residues. J lost 4 bases, V lost 5 bases, and 13 bases had no gene match. CDR3 residues: CASSAQLLAGWGTGELFF. The CDR3 nucleotides are TGTGCCAGCAGCGCACAGCTACTAGCGGGATGGGGCACCGGGGAGCTGTTTTTT.

The chain employs TRBV18 and TRBJ2-3, with unresolved D. V was clipped by 3 bases and J by 1 base, with 11 bases between them. CDR3 length: 15 amino acids. The germline V gene has CDR1 KGHSH and CDR2 LQKENI. CDR3 in DNA: TGTGCCAGCTCACCGGGTCTGAGGCGCACAGATACGCAGTATTTT. This sequence encodes CASSPGLRRTDTQYF.

The chain recombines TRBV11-3 with TRBJ2-1; 9 nucleotides match TRBD1. The germline V gene encodes CDR1 SGHNT and CDR2 YENEEA. V shed 5 bases, J shed 15 bases, and the junction held 11 bases outside the gene matches. The CDR3 has 13 residues. The CDR3 spells CASSRNAGTGMFF. CDR3 nucleotide sequence: TGTGCCAGCAGCCGGAACGCTGGGACAGGGATGTTCTTC.

CDR3 DNA sequence: TGTGCCACCCGGGGACAGGGAGGAGATACGCAGTATTTT. Translated, it gives CATRGQGGDTQYF. V is TRBV15 and J is TRBJ2-3; 9 nucleotides line up with TRBD1. CDR1 and CDR2 from the germline V gene are LNHNV and YYDKDF (reference sequence). V shed 8 bases and J 5 bases; nucleotides not matched to a gene: 5. This CDR3 region has 13 residues.

V gene TRBV7-6 combines with J gene TRBJ2-1; 10 bases are shared with TRBD2. CDR1 and CDR2 (germline): SGHVS, FNYEAQ. This CDR3 comprises 17 residues. Trimming removed 5 bases from V and 4 bases from J; junction bases left unmatched: 11. CDR3 DNA sequence: TGTGCCAGCAGCCCAACCCCGGGACTAGCGATGTACAATGAGCAGTTCTTC. Translating it yields CASSPTPGLAMYNEQFF.

The gene calls are TRBV7-3 and TRBJ2-1; TRBD2 agrees at 7 bases. Germline CDR1 and CDR2: SGHTA and FQGTGA. The V and J ends lost 6 bases and 6 bases, in that order; junction bases with no gene match: 11. The CDR3 loop spans 15 amino acids. The CDR3 DNA is TGTGCCAGCAGAGAAAGGGCTGGGAGGGGCAATGAGCAGTTCTTC. This gives the protein CASRERAGRGNEQFF.

The CDR3 protein is CASSEPAAFADDEQYF. In DNA, the CDR3 is TGTGCCAGCAGTGAACCAGCGGCATTCGCGGATGACGAGCAGTACTTC. This chain uses TRBV2 with TRBJ2-7; possible D gene TRBD2, 5 bases. Trimming cost V 2 bases and J 5 bases, with 19 bases left between them. The CDR3 contains 16 residues. Germline V gives CDR1 SNHLY, CDR2 FYNNEI.

V is TRBV5-5 and J is TRBJ2-2; TRBD2 matches at 14 bases. The CDR3 has 17 residues. CDR1 SGHKS and CDR2 YYEKEE come from the germline V gene (reference sequence). Trimming removed 0 bases from V and 4 bases from J; junction bases left unmatched: 2. CDR3 nucleotides: TGTGCCAGCAGCTTGGGGGGACTAGCGGGAGTCACCGGGGAGCTGTTTTTT. It codes for CASSLGGLAGVTGELFF.

The rearrangement joins TRBV19 to TRBJ1-5; no clear D gene. CDR3 length: 17 residues. Trimming removed 6 bases at V and 1 base at J, with 19 bases between. Germline V lookup: CDR1 LNHDA, CDR2 SQIVND (reference sequence). CDR3 sequence: CASRGVHWGGSNQPQHF. In nucleotides, the CDR3 is TGTGCCAGTAGGGGCGTACATTGGGGAGGGAGCAATCAGCCCCAGCATTTT.

V usage is TRBV5-1 and J usage is TRBJ2-1, with D unresolved. Germline V gene data show CDR1 as SGHRS and CDR2 as YFSETQ. Deletions cut 0 bases from V and 4 bases from J, with 8 bases between. The CDR3 has 14 amino acids. The CDR3 DNA reads TGCGCCAGCAGCTTGGACGAGATATACAATGAGCAGTTCTTC. This translates into CASSLDEIYNEQFF.

The V and J genes are TRBV3-1 (or the pseudogene TRBV3-2) and TRBJ2-2, with 9 positions matching TRBD2. CDR3 length: 15 residues. V lost 2 bases, J lost 3 bases, and 1 base stayed unmatched. The germline V gene encodes CDR1 LGHDT and CDR2 YNNKEL (reference sequence). For the CDR3, the DNA is TGTGCCAGCAGCCAAATAGCGGGGGACACCGGGGAGCTGTTTTTT. It translates to CASSQIAGDTGELFF.

The rearrangement links TRBV30 to TRBJ2-3; 8 positions match TRBD2. The V gene end was trimmed by 4 bases and the J gene end by 3 bases; junction bases not matched to a gene: 6. The CDR3 totals 14 residues. From germline, CDR1 is GTSNPN and CDR2 SVGIG (reference sequence). The CDR3 bases are TGTGCCTGGAAGGGGGGACTAGTTACAGATACGCAGTATTTT. Protein sequence: CAWKGGLVTDTQYF. Supplemented by reference TRBV30 and TRBJ2-3, the full variable domain reads SQTIHQWPATLVQPVGSPLSLECTVEGTSNPNLYWYRQAAGRGLQLLFYSVGIGQISSEVPQNLSASRPQDRQFILSSKKLLLSDSGFYLCAWKGGLVTDTQYFGPGTRLTVL.

The chain uses TRBV2 and TRBJ1-5; unclear D gene. Germline assignment: CDR1 SNHLY and CDR2 FYNNEI. The CDR3 runs 16 residues. V lost 5 bases to trimming and J lost 2 bases, with 16 bases between them. The CDR3 DNA follows: TGTGCCAGCAGTCTACGGGGAGGGAGGGGCAATCAGCCCCAGCATTTT. Translated, it gives CASSLRGGRGNQPQHF. The full variable domain, its missing parts supplied by reference TRBV2 and TRBJ1-5, is EPEVTQTPSHQVTQMGQEVILRCVPISNHLYFYWYRQILGQKVEFLVSFYNNEISEKSEIFDDQFSVERPDGSNFTLKIRSTKLEDSAMYFCASSLRGGRGNQPQHFGDGTRLSIL.

V usage is TRBV28 and J usage is TRBJ2-7; TRBD1 matches at 9 bases. Trimming removed 7 bases from V and 4 bases from J; junction bases left unmatched: 8. Germline-derived CDR1 and CDR2 are MDHEN and SYDVKM. The CDR3 spans 14 residues. The CDR3 region is CASILTGGVYEQYF. DNA of the CDR3: TGTGCCAGCATTTTGACAGGGGGGGTATACGAGCAGTACTTC.

The chain joins TRBV6-6 to TRBJ2-1; no definite D call. With 4 bases removed from V and 5 bases from J, the gap between germline ends came to 9 bases. The CDR3 is 13 amino acids. CDR1 and CDR2 from the germline V gene are MNHNY and SVGAGI (reference sequence). The CDR3 sequence is CASSSRLHNEQFF. The CDR3 coding sequence is TGTGCCAGCAGTTCTAGACTGCACAATGAGCAGTTCTTC.

The chain joins TRBV7-6 to TRBJ2-1; D is possibly TRBD2 (6 bases). Looked up from germline, CDR1 is SGHVS and CDR2 is FNYEAQ. There are 16 residues in the CDR3. V lost 4 bases, J lost 2 bases, and 15 bases lay in between. The CDR3: CASSSRRAPPYNEQFF. The CDR3 DNA sequence: TGTGCCAGCAGCTCCAGGAGGGCCCCACCCTACAATGAGCAGTTCTTC.

This clone was seen a single time. The chain is built from TRBV5-1 and TRBJ2-2; TRBD1 matches 11 bases. V lost 4 bases, J lost 6 bases, and 8 bases stayed unmatched. CDR1 SGHRS and CDR2 YFSETQ come from the germline V gene. The CDR3 sequence is 16 residues long. The CDR3 coding sequence is TGCGCCAGCAGCCCTGGACAGGGGGCGCGTTCCGGGGAGCTGTTTTTT. Translation gives CASSPGQGARSGELFF.

This chain joins TRBV10-3 and TRBJ1-2; no clear D gene. This CDR3 comprises 11 residues. Germline V gene lookup returns CDR1 ENHRY and CDR2 SYGVKD. Trimming pared 7 bases from V and 4 bases from J, leaving 7 bases between. In nucleotides, the CDR3 is TGTGCCATCACCGGGTTCTATGGCTACACCTTC. Residues: CAITGFYGYTF.

The rearrangement joins TRBV10-1 to TRBJ2-7; D may be TRBD1 (6 bases). V lost 4 bases and J 3 bases, leaving 22 bases between the germline ends. The germline gives CDR1 WNHNN, CDR2 SYGVQD (reference sequence). The CDR3 consists of 17 residues. The CDR3 sequence is CASSAARDTNGHYEQYV. For the CDR3, the DNA is TGCGCCAGCAGTGCCGCAAGGGACACGAATGGACACTACGAGCAGTACGTC.

The chain links TRBV5-8 to TRBJ2-5; TRBD1 aligns across 10 bases. This CDR3 has 14 amino acids. Unmatched junction bases numbered 5, after V lost 4 bases and J lost 5 bases. CDR1 is SGHTS and CDR2 is YDEGEE in the germline V gene. The CDR3 DNA is TGTGCCAGCAGCCCAGACAGGGGGCGCGAGACCCAGTACTTC. Translated: CASSPDRGRETQYF.

V is TRBV4-2 and J is TRBJ1-1; possible D gene TRBD1, 6 bases. This CDR3 comprises 15 residues. In germline, CDR1 is LGHNA, CDR2 YNFKEQ. The V gene lost 3 bases and the J gene lost 4 bases, with 15 bases spanning the gap. This CDR3 is CASSQAQGATTEAFF. The CDR3 nucleotides read TGTGCCAGCAGCCAGGCACAGGGAGCGACCACTGAAGCTTTCTTT.

A single count supports this clone. The genes are TRBV28 and TRBJ2-7, with 8 bases identical to TRBD2. The length of the CDR3 is 15 residues. Per the germline V gene, CDR1 is MDHEN and CDR2 is SYDVKM. The junction had 6 bases not matched to a gene; V was cut back by 5 bases and J by 0 bases. CDR3 loop: CASSPTSGLSYEQYF. CDR3 in DNA: TGTGCCAGCAGTCCCACTAGCGGCCTCTCCTACGAGCAGTACTTC.

This sequence joins TRBV28 and TRBJ1-5, with D maybe TRBD1 (6 bases). This CDR3 has 15 amino acids. V was pared by 5 bases and J by 3 bases, with 14 bases between. Germline CDR1 MDHEN, CDR2 SYDVKM. CDR3 sequence: CASSPDRDNNQPQHF. The CDR3 DNA is TGTGCCAGCAGTCCAGACCGGGACAACAATCAGCCCCAGCATTTT.

The CDR3 spells CASSVYALRDGGTGELFF. CDR3 DNA sequence: TGTGCCAGCAGTGTGTATGCCCTCCGGGACGGGGGGACCGGGGAGCTGTTTTTT. The rearrangement links TRBV6-4 to TRBJ2-2; 7 nucleotides line up with TRBD2. The germline V gene encodes CDR1 MRHNA and CDR2 SNTAGT. CDR3 length equals 18 residues. V lost 4 bases to trimming and J lost 5 bases; unmatched junction nucleotides: 16.

The V gene is TRBV15, the J gene TRBJ2-5; 11 bases agree with TRBD1. The CDR3 extends over 16 amino acids. CDR1 LNHNV and CDR2 YYDKDF come from the germline V gene (reference sequence). V lost 3 bases and J lost 5; bases outside the gene matches: 8. The CDR3 bases are TGTGCCACCAGCAGGACCGGACAGGGGGCCGGTGAGACCCAGTACTTC. It is translated as CATSRTGQGAGETQYF.

The sample holds one count of this clone. The chain couples TRBV4-3 to TRBJ1-6; D possibly corresponds to TRBD1 (5 bases). Trimming took off 0 bases at V and 10 bases at J, with 13 bases between the two ends. Germline CDR1 is LGHNA and CDR2 is YSLEER. The CDR3 contains 15 residues. CDR3 residues: CASSQDSGGGSPLHF. The CDR3 nucleotides read TGCGCCAGCAGCCAAGATTCGGGGGGAGGGTCACCCCTCCACTTT.

The rearrangement links TRBV11-3 to TRBJ1-3; no clear D gene. Trimming cost V 0 bases and J 2 bases, with 8 bases left between them. CDR1 and CDR2 (germline): SGHNT, YENEEA. This CDR3 is 15 amino acids long. The CDR3 sequence: CASSLDSSAGNTIYF. For the CDR3, the DNA is TGTGCCAGCAGCTTAGATTCGTCAGCTGGAAACACCATATATTTT.

The chain has TRBV11-2 and TRBJ2-1; TRBD2 might be the D (5 bases). The V end was cut by 3 bases, the J end by 8 bases, with 11 bases between. CDR1 and CDR2 (germline): SGHAT, FQNNGV. The CDR3 extends over 13 amino acids. In DNA, the CDR3 is TGTGCCAGCAGCTTTACCCAGAGGGATGAGCAGTTCTTC. It translates to CASSFTQRDEQFF.

The chain joins TRBV28 to TRBJ2-1; 12 bases align to TRBD2. Germline V gives CDR1 MDHEN, CDR2 SYDVKM. The CDR3 length is 14 residues. The junction had 4 bases not matched to a gene; V was cut back by 6 bases and J by 7 bases. CDR3 nucleotides: TGTGCCAGCAGCTCTAGCGGGGGGGGTAATGAGCAGTTCTTC. Encoded protein: CASSSSGGGNEQFF.

This chain uses TRBV2 with TRBJ2-7; D uncertain. Looked up from germline, CDR1 is SNHLY and CDR2 is FYNNEI. V lost 4 bases, J lost 3 bases, and 7 bases lay in between. This CDR3 is 12 amino acids long. The CDR3 here is CASSVYSYEQYV. The CDR3, as DNA: TGTGCCAGCAGTGTTTACAGCTACGAGCAGTACGTC.